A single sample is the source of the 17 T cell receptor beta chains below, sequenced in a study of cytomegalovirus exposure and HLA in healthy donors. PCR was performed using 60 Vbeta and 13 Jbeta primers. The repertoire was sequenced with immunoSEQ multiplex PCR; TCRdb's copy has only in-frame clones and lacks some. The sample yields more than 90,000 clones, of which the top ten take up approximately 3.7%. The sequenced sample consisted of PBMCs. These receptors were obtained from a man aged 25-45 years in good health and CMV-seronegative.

Here the CDR3 DNA reads TGTGCCACCAGCAGCCGACAGGGCTCTGGAAACACCATATATTTT. Translation gives CATSSRQGSGNTIYF. This rearrangement joins TRBV15 to TRBJ1-3; the match to TRBD1 covers 7 bases. J gave up 0 bases and V 3 bases, and 2 bases lay outside the gene matches. The CDR3 is 15 residues long. Germline values: CDR1 LNHNV, CDR2 YYDKDF (reference sequence).

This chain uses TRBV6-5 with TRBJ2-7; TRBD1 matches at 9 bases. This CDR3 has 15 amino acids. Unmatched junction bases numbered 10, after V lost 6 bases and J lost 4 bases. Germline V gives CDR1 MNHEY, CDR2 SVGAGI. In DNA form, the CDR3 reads TGTGCCAGCAGGGGGACAGGGTCCCAAGGGTACGAGCAGTACTTC. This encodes CASRGTGSQGYEQYF.

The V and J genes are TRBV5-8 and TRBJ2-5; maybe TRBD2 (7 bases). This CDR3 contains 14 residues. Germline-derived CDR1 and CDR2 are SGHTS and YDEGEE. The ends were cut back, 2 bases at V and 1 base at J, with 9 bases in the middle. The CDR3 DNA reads TGTGCCAGCAGCTTAGGGGGGGTCCAAGAGACCCAGTACTTC. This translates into CASSLGGVQETQYF.

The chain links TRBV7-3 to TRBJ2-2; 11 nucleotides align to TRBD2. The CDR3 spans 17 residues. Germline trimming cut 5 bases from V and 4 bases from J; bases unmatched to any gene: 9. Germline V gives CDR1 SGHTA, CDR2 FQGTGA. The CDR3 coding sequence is TGTGCCAGCAGCCCCTCCTTAACTAGCGGGGGCACCGGGGAGCTGTTTTTT. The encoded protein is CASSPSLTSGGTGELFF.

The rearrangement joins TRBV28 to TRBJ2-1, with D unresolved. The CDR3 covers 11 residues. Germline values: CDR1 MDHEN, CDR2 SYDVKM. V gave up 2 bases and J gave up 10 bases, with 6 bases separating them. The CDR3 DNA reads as TGTGCCAGCAGTTTAATCAGGGAGCAGTTCTTC. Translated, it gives CASSLIREQFF.

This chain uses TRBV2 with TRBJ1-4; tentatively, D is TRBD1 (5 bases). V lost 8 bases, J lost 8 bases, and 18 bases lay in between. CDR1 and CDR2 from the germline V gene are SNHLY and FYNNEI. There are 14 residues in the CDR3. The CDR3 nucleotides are TGTGCCAGCTCCCCGGGACTCCCCGGGGAAAAACTGTTTTTT. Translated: CASSPGLPGEKLFF.

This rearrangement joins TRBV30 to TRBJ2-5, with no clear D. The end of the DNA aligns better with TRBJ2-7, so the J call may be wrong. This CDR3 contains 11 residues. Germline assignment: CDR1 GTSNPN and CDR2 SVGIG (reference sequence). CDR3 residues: CAWSVRYEQYF. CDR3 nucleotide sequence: TGTGCCTGGAGTGTACGCTACGAGCAGTACTTC.

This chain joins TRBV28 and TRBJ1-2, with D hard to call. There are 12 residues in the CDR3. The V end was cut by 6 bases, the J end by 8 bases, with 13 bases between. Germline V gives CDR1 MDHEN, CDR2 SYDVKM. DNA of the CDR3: TGTGCCAGCAGGCTCGAAGAGGGAGGCTACACCTTC. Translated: CASRLEEGGYTF.

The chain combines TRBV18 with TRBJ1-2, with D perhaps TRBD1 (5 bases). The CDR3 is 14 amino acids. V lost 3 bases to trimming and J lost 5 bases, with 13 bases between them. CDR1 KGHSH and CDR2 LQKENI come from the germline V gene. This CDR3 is CASSPPGQIYGYTF. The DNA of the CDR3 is TGTGCCAGCTCACCCCCCGGACAAATTTATGGCTACACCTTC.

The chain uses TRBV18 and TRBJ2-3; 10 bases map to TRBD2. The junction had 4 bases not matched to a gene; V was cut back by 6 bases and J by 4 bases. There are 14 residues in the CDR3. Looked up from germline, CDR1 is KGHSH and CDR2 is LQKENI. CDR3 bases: TGTGCCAGCTCCGAACTAGCGGGGTCAGATACGCAGTATTTT. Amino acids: CASSELAGSDTQYF.

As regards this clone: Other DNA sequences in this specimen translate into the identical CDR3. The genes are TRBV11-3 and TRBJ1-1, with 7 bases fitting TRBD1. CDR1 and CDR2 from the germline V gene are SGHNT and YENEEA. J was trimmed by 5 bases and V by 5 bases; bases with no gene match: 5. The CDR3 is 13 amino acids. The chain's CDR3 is CASSTQGETEAFF. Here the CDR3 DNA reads TGTGCCAGCAGCACCCAGGGGGAAACTGAAGCTTTCTTT. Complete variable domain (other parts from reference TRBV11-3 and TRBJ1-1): EAGVVQSPRYKIIEKKQPVAFWCNPISGHNTLYWYLQNLGQGPELLIRYENEEAVDDSQLPKDRFSAERLKGVDSTLKIQPAELGDSAVYLCASSTQGETEAFFGQGTRLTVV.

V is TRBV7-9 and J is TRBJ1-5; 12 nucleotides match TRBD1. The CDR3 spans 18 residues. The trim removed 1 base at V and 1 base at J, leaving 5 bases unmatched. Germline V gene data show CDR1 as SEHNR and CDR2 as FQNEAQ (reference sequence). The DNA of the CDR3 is TGTGCCAGCAGCTTAGGGGGACAGGGGGCGAGGAGCAATCAGCCCCAGCATTTT. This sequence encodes CASSLGGQGARSNQPQHF.

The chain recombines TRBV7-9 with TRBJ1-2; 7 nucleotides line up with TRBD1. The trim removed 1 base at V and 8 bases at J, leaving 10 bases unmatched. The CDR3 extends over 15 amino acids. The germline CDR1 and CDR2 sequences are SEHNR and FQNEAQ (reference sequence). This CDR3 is CASSLGDRVNEGYTF. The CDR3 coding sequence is TGTGCCAGCAGCTTAGGCGACAGGGTAAATGAGGGCTACACCTTC.

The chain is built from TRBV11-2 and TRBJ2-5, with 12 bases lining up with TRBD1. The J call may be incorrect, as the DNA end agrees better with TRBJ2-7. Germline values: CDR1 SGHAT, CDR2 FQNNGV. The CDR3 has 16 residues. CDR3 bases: TGTGCCAGCAGCTTAGCGGGGACAGGGGGCAGCTACGAGCAGTACTTC. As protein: CASSLAGTGGSYEQYF.

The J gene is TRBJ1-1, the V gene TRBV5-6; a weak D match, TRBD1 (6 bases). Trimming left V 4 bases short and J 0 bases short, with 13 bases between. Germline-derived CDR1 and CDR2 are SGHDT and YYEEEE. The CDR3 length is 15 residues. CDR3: CASSPGVLLNTEAFF. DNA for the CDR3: TGTGCCAGCAGCCCAGGGGTCCTCTTGAACACTGAAGCTTTCTTT.

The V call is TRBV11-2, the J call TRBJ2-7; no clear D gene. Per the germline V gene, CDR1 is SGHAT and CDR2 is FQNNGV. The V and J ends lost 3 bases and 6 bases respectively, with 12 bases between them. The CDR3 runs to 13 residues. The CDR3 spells CASSLLYRTEQYF. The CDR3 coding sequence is TGTGCCAGCAGCTTGTTGTACAGAACCGAGCAGTACTTC.

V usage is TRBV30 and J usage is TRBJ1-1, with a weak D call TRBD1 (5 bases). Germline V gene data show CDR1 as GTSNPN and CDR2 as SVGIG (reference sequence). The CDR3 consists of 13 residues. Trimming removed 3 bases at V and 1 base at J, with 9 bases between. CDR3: CAWRSQGNTEAFF. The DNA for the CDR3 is TGTGCCTGGAGATCTCAGGGGAACACTGAAGCTTTCTTT. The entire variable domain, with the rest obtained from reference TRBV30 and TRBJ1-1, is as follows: SQTIHQWPATLVQPVGSPLSLECTVEGTSNPNLYWYRQAAGRGLQLLFYSVGIGQISSEVPQNLSASRPQDRQFILSSKKLLLSDSGFYLCAWRSQGNTEAFFGQGTRLTVV.